This record looks at one T cell receptor (beta chain) sequence and its context. What it binds is not known. This may stem from a read error, because a much larger clone lies one nucleotide away. The data stem from a study of T cell repertoires in aging, cancer and after chemotherapy. Study at large: Donors were grouped into six age bands spanning 30 or younger through 70 or older.

CDR1 and CDR2 from the germline V gene are MNHEY and SVGAGI. The CDR3 is 13 amino acids. Study-level points and caveats: Healthy donors lost TCR diversity with age mainly through richness, cancer patients through richness and evenness.

Rearranged V-D-J TRB sequences were amplified with a mixed TRB-A/B primer pool. TCRdb ran MiXCR on the multiplex PCR reads and lists one entry per CDR3 protein. The repertoire has some 8,900 distinct CDR3 sequences, 30% to 35% of them found once; the top ten carry over 2.5%. The template was genomic DNA from peripheral blood, not RNA. Sample: blood. This receptor was taken from a human donor in good health. The rearrangement uses TRBV6-5 and TRBJ2-3, with D tentatively TRBD1 (6 bases). This CDR3 is CASRTESTDRQYF. DNA for the CDR3: TGTGCCAGCCGGACAGAAAGCACAGATAGGCAGTATTTT.